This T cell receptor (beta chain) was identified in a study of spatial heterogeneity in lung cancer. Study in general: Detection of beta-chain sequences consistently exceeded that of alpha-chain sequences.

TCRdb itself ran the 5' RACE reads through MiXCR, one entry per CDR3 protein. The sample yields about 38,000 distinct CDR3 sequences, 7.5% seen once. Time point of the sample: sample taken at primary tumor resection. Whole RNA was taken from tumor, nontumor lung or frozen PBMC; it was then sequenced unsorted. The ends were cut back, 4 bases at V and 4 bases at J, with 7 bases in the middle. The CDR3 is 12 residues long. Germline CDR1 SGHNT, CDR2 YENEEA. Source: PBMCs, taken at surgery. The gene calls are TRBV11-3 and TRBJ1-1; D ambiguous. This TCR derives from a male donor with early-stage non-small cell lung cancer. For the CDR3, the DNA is TGTGCCAGCAGCTCGATTGGCACTGAAGCTTTCTTT. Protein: CASSSIGTEAFF.